The 27 T cell receptor beta chains below come from one sample, sequenced in a study of blood T cell repertoires in COVID-19. The method was immunoSEQ multiplex PCR; TCRdb's version includes in-frame clones alone and lacks a portion of them. Counted here are about 240,000 clones, 83% occurring once; the ten biggest clones make up approximately 4%. Input material: PBMCs or T cells enriched from blood (not recorded which). The source of these receptors is a woman aged 40 to 50 who had been exposed to COVID-19.

This clone was found once. This chain connects TRBV18 to TRBJ2-3; the D is unclear. The germline V gene has CDR1 KGHSH and CDR2 LQKENI. V was pared by 3 bases and J by 0 bases, with 7 bases between. The CDR3 has 14 amino acids. Written as DNA, the CDR3 is TGTGCCAGCTCACCCAGTTCCAGCACAGATACGCAGTATTTT. Its translation is CASSPSSSTDTQYF.

V gene TRBV18 combines with J gene TRBJ2-5; 13 positions match TRBD2. Germline CDR1 KGHSH, CDR2 LQKENI. The CDR3 spans 16 residues. V lost 4 bases to trimming and J lost 3 bases; unmatched junction nucleotides: 5. The CDR3 DNA sequence: TGTGCCAGCTCACAGAGGACTAGCGGGGGAAAAGAGACCCAGTACTTC. Its protein is CASSQRTSGGKETQYF. Full variable domain (missing parts from reference TRBV18 and TRBJ2-5): NAGVMQNPRHLVRRRGQEARLRCSPMKGHSHVYWYRQLPEEGLKFMVYLQKENIIDESGMPKERFSAEFPKEGPSILRIQQVVRGDSAAYFCASSQRTSGGKETQYFGPGTRLLVL.

This chain links TRBV5-1 with TRBJ1-1, with no clear D. The CDR3 is 14 residues long. V gave up 0 bases and J gave up 8 bases, with 14 bases separating them. Germline V gene sequence: CDR1 SGHRS, CDR2 YFSETQ. The CDR3 DNA reads as TGCGCCAGCAGCTTGGTCCGGAACCGAGGGGAAGCTTTCTTT. Amino acid sequence: CASSLVRNRGEAFF.

This clone was found once. The chain combines TRBV9 with TRBJ2-1, with 8 bases identical to TRBD2. CDR1 is SGDLS and CDR2 is YYNGEE in the germline V gene. Trimming cost V 3 bases and J 8 bases; bases outside gene matches: 10. This CDR3 has 15 amino acids. CDR3 sequence: CASSGDSGAFDEQFF. In nucleotides, the CDR3 is TGTGCCAGCAGCGGGGATAGCGGGGCTTTTGATGAGCAGTTCTTC.

The chain is built from TRBV10-3 and TRBJ2-2, with a tentative D call TRBD1 (6 bases). V dropped 6 bases and J dropped 7 bases, with 15 bases sitting between them. Per the germline V gene, CDR1 is ENHRY and CDR2 is SYGVKD. This CDR3 is built from 14 residues. This CDR3 reads CAIRRDIVDGELFF. The CDR3 nucleotides are TGTGCCATCAGGAGGGACATTGTAGACGGGGAGCTGTTTTTT.

The chain carries TRBV5-1 and TRBJ2-4, with 10 bases lining up with TRBD1. Trimming cost V 4 bases and J 0 bases; bases outside gene matches: 10. Germline CDR1 reads SGHRS; CDR2 reads YFSETQ. The CDR3 loop spans 18 amino acids. The CDR3 DNA reads as TGCGCCAGCAGCCCTACTCGACAGGGGGCGGGAGCCAAAAACATTCAGTACTTC. Protein sequence: CASSPTRQGAGAKNIQYF.

The chain recombines TRBV27 with TRBJ1-2; TRBD1 matches 8 bases. The length of the CDR3 is 13 residues. The germline gives CDR1 MNHEY, CDR2 SMNVEV (reference sequence). Unmatched junction bases numbered 7, after V lost 5 bases and J lost 8 bases. Written as DNA, the CDR3 is TGTGCCAGCAGTACCCACAGGGGGGAGGGCTACACCTTC. It encodes CASSTHRGEGYTF.

Only a few counts were recorded for this clone. The rearrangement links TRBV15 to TRBJ1-4, with 8 bases that match TRBD1. V was clipped by 0 bases and J by 1 base; unmatched bases: 10. The CDR3 spans 19 residues. The germline CDR1 and CDR2 sequences are LNHNV and YYDKDF (reference sequence). The DNA of the CDR3 is TGTGCCACCAGCAGAGATTTTTCCCACACAGGGGGAACTAATGAAAAACTGTTTTTT. This encodes CATSRDFSHTGGTNEKLFF.

For the CDR3, the DNA is TGTGCCAGCAGCCAAGCGGGGAAAGGAGATGAGCAGTTCTTC. Amino acid sequence: CASSQAGKGDEQFF. This chain joins TRBV3-1 (or the pseudogene TRBV3-2) and TRBJ2-1, with D possibly matching TRBD2 (5 bases). CDR1 and CDR2 from the germline V gene are LGHDT and YNNKEL (reference sequence). There are 14 residues in the CDR3. V was clipped by 1 base and J by 8 bases, with 12 bases between them.

The chain couples TRBV2 to TRBJ2-3; 7 bases are shared with TRBD2. CDR1 is SNHLY, CDR2 FYNNEI, per germline. J gave up 1 base and V 5 bases, and 3 bases lay outside the gene matches. The CDR3 covers 14 residues. The DNA of the CDR3 is TGTGCCAGCAGTCCTGCGGGGGGCACAGATACGCAGTATTTT. This codes for CASSPAGGTDTQYF.

A few counts support this clone. This sequence joins TRBV4-1 and TRBJ1-2, with TRBD1 matching 12 bases. J gave up 4 bases and V 0 bases, and 6 bases lay outside the gene matches. The CDR3 covers 17 residues. Germline V CDR1 and CDR2: MGHRA, YSYEKL. The chain's CDR3 is CASSQEGTGGAGYGYTF. The CDR3, as DNA: TGCGCCAGCAGCCAAGAGGGGACAGGGGGCGCGGGCTATGGCTACACCTTC.

This clone was recorded once. This chain uses TRBV19 with TRBJ2-3; a weak D match, TRBD1 (6 bases). Germline-derived CDR1 and CDR2 are LNHDA and SQIVND (reference sequence). This CDR3 has 14 amino acids. Trimming left V 3 bases short and J 4 bases short, with 11 bases between. The CDR3 loop reads CASSILHRADTQYF. In DNA, the CDR3 is TGTGCCAGTAGTATTCTCCACAGGGCAGATACGCAGTATTTT.

This chain links TRBV4-1 with TRBJ1-5, with TRBD1 identical over 7 bases. The V and J ends lost 1 base and 4 bases, in that order; junction bases with no gene match: 7. The CDR3 runs to 16 residues. Germline loops: CDR1 MGHRA, CDR2 YSYEKL. CDR3 loop: CASSQALGQRNQPQHF. CDR3 nucleotides: TGCGCCAGCAGCCAAGCTTTGGGACAGAGAAATCAGCCCCAGCATTTT.

This rearrangement joins TRBV5-1 to TRBJ1-4; D gene unclear. This CDR3 region has 13 residues. Germline loops: CDR1 SGHRS, CDR2 YFSETQ. Trimming shortened V by 5 bases and J by 8 bases, and 13 bases separated the two germline ends. CDR3 in amino acids: CASSEGSGEKLFF. The DNA of the CDR3 is TGCGCCAGCAGTGAGGGCTCAGGAGAAAAACTGTTTTTT.

The V call is TRBV6-4, the J call TRBJ2-3; 7 positions match TRBD2. Unmatched junction bases numbered 4, after V lost 6 bases and J lost 1 base. CDR1 and CDR2 (germline): MRHNA, SNTAGT. This CDR3 is 14 amino acids long. Written as DNA, the CDR3 is TGTGCCAGCAGCCCGGGACTACGCACAGATACGCAGTATTTT. As protein: CASSPGLRTDTQYF.

The rearrangement links TRBV4-2 to TRBJ2-3; D is possibly TRBD2 (6 bases). The CDR3 is made up of 16 amino acids. Per germline, CDR1 LGHNA and CDR2 YNFKEQ. Trimming took 0 bases from V and 0 from J, leaving 10 bases between them. CDR3 loop: CASSQELGGSTDTQYF. CDR3 in DNA: TGTGCCAGCAGCCAAGAACTGGGGGGTAGCACAGATACGCAGTATTTT.

This clone was counted only a few times. CDR3 nucleotide sequence: TGTGCCAGTAGCAGCCGGACAAACACAGATACGCAGTATTTT. Protein product: CASSSRTNTDTQYF. This chain uses TRBV19 with TRBJ2-3; D possibly corresponds to TRBD1 (5 bases). V was shortened by 6 bases and J by 2 bases, with 12 bases between the two germline ends. The germline V gene encodes CDR1 LNHDA and CDR2 SQIVND (reference sequence). There are 14 residues in the CDR3.

The rearrangement joins TRBV5-4 to TRBJ1-2; 10 nucleotides match TRBD1. After removal of 4 bases from V and 6 bases from J, the junction contained 6 bases not matched to a gene. Germline assignment: CDR1 SGHNT and CDR2 YYREEE (reference sequence). The CDR3 totals 14 residues. The CDR3 DNA sequence: TGTGCCAGCAGCGGGACAGGGGTTCTAAATGGCTACACCTTC. Amino acid sequence: CASSGTGVLNGYTF.

The chain uses TRBV9 and TRBJ1-2, with D unclear. V lost 1 base and J lost 0, with 10 bases in between. This CDR3 is built from 15 residues. Germline V lookup: CDR1 SGDLS, CDR2 YYNGEE. The CDR3 spells CASSVSVQANYGYTF. CDR3 in DNA: TGTGCCAGCAGCGTATCGGTGCAGGCTAACTATGGCTACACCTTC.

The rearrangement links TRBV5-4 to TRBJ2-1, with TRBD2 identical over 8 bases. CDR3 length: 16 amino acids. Germline lookup yields CDR1 SGHNT and CDR2 YYREEE (reference sequence). V trimming: 4 bases; J trimming: 5 bases; junction bases outside the gene matches: 11. The CDR3 loop reads CASSPGGVTVNNEQFF. CDR3 coding DNA: TGTGCCAGCAGCCCCGGGGGGGTTACTGTTAACAATGAGCAGTTCTTC.

This sequence joins TRBV21-1 and TRBJ2-5; the table's D call TRBD1 went unverified against the DNA. TRBV21-1 constitutes a pseudogene. The CDR3 runs 17 residues. For the CDR3, the DNA is TGTGCCAGCAGCAAGACCGAAGACAGGGGAAAGCGGGAGACCCAGTACTTC. It codes for CASSKTEDRGKRETQYF.

This clone was picked up a small number of times. This chain connects TRBV6-5 to TRBJ2-7; 10 bases fit TRBD1. Germline loops: CDR1 MNHEY, CDR2 SVGAGI. CDR3 length equals 15 residues. Trimming removed 6 bases from V and 4 bases from J; junction bases left unmatched: 9. DNA of the CDR3: TGTGCCAGCAGCACCCGACAGGGGGCAGGATACGAGCAGTACTTC. Its translation is CASSTRQGAGYEQYF.

This clone was recorded only once. The gene calls are TRBV9 and TRBJ1-1, with 8 bases fitting TRBD1. The CDR3 runs 15 residues. Germline CDR1 and CDR2: SGDLS and YYNGEE. The trim removed 4 bases at V and 1 base at J, leaving 6 bases unmatched. CDR3 coding DNA: TGTGCCAGCAGCCCTCGACAGGGGTCGAACACTGAAGCTTTCTTT. This translates into CASSPRQGSNTEAFF.

The chain carries TRBV7-6 and TRBJ2-1; D perhaps matches TRBD1 (5 bases). This CDR3 is 16 amino acids long. The germline V gene encodes CDR1 SGHVS and CDR2 FNYEAQ. V shed 5 bases and J shed 4 bases, with 18 bases lying between them. In DNA, the CDR3 is TGTGCCAGCAGCCAGACTGGGGCCCCCTTATACAATGAGCAGTTCTTC. It translates to CASSQTGAPLYNEQFF.

V usage is TRBV5-4 and J usage is TRBJ1-3, with 7 bases matching TRBD1. The CDR3 runs to 14 residues. Germline trimming cut 4 bases from V and 3 bases from J; bases unmatched to any gene: 4. Germline lookup yields CDR1 SGHNT and CDR2 YYREEE (reference sequence). DNA of the CDR3: TGTGCCAGCAGCCTGACAGGGATTGGAAACACCATATATTTT. Protein sequence: CASSLTGIGNTIYF.

This clone was recorded once. The rearrangement uses TRBV27 and TRBJ2-7, with D maybe TRBD1 (5 bases). The CDR3 has 13 residues. Germline V lookup: CDR1 MNHEY, CDR2 SMNVEV (reference sequence). The ends were cut back, 11 bases at V and 4 bases at J, with 18 bases in the middle. CDR3 sequence reads: CAPGAALFYEQYF. CDR3 DNA sequence: TGTGCCCCTGGGGCAGCCTTGTTTTACGAGCAGTACTTC.

The chain carries TRBV5-4 and TRBJ2-5; 7 positions match TRBD1. Germline CDR1 SGHNT, CDR2 YYREEE (reference sequence). The CDR3 totals 15 residues. With 6 bases clipped from V and 0 bases from J, the junction kept 8 bases outside the gene matches. CDR3 nucleotides: TGTGCCAGCACAAGACAGGGATTGTACCAAGAGACCCAGTACTTC. It is translated as CASTRQGLYQETQYF.